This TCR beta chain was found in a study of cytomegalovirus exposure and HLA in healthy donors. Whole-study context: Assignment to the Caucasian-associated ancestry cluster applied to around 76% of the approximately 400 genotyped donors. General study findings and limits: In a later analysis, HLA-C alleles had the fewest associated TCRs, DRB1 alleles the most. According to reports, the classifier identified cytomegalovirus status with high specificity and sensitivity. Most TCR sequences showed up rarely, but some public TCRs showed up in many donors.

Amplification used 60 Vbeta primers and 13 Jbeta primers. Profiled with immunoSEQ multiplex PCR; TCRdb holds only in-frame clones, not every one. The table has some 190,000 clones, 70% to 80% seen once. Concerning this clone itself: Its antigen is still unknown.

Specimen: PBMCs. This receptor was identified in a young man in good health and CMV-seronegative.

The CDR3 DNA is TGTGCCAGCAGCTTGGGACTAGCGGGGGATGACTACGAGCAGTACTTC. Translated: CASSLGLAGDDYEQYF. The chain combines TRBV7-9 with TRBJ2-7; 14 positions match TRBD2. CDR3 length equals 16 residues. CDR1 is SEHNR and CDR2 is FQNEAQ in the germline V gene (reference sequence). Trimming cost V 3 bases and J 3 bases; bases outside gene matches: 4. Full variable domain (rest looked up from reference TRBV7-9 and TRBJ2-7): DTGVSQNPRHKITKRGQNVTFRCDPISEHNRLYWYRQTLGQGPEFLTYFQNEAQLEKSRLLSDRFSAERPKGSFSTLEIQRTEQGDSAMYLCASSLGLAGDDYEQYFGPGTRLTVT.